This TCR beta chain comes out of a study of T-cell memory formation after mild COVID-19. Overall study context: Largely, TCR clusters stayed within a single donor. Findings of the study overall: Pre-infection memory contained some responding clones, which suggested that cross-reactive memory had joined. CD4/CD8 balance characterized clones contracting day 15 to 85, and CD4+ skew characterized later expanders.

Comment on this clonotype: Antigen: not known.

Per germline, CDR1 SGHTA and CDR2 FQGTGA. J was trimmed by 7 bases and V by 2 bases; bases with no gene match: 14. The CDR3 totals 16 residues. After 5'RACE with constant-segment primers, TCR alpha and TCR beta cDNA libraries carrying sample barcodes and UMIs were obtained. Each CDR3 protein is one row after TCRdb ran MiXCR on the 5' RACE reads. The repertoire holds about 610,000 distinct CDR3 sequences, with about 18% as singletons. Material: PBMCs or a T cell subset sorted from them (not recorded which). The receptor was derived from an adult woman who had mild COVID-19 (a few samples of this study predate the infection). Cell type and time point are not known. This sequence joins TRBV7-3 and TRBJ2-7, with TRBD2 identical over 7 bases. CDR3 DNA: TGTGCCAGCAGCTTACGGGGACTATCGGTTTCGTCGGAGCAGTACTTC. It is translated as CASSLRGLSVSSEQYF. Supplemented by reference TRBV7-3 and TRBJ2-7, the full variable domain reads GAGVSQTPSNKVTEKGKYVELRCDPISGHTALYWYRQSLGQGPEFLIYFQGTGAADDSGLPNDRFFAVRPEGSVSTLKIQRTERGDSAVYLCASSLRGLSVSSEQYFGPGTRLTVT.